These 28 T cell receptor beta chains originate from one sample sequenced in a study of cytomegalovirus exposure and HLA in healthy donors. 13 Jbeta primers and 60 Vbeta primers were used for the PCR. Here immunoSEQ multiplex PCR was the method, and the copy in TCRdb shows in-frame clones only, minus some. The sample includes 180,000 or so clones, about three quarters of them seen just once. The sequencing sample was made of PBMCs. The receptor set was obtained from a woman aged 55-75 years in good health and CMV-seropositive.

This clone appeared once. The rearrangement links TRBV10-3 to TRBJ2-1, with 7 positions matching TRBD1. The CDR3 contains 15 residues. The V segment lost 0 bases and the J segment 9 bases; nucleotides outside the gene matches: 8. Germline V gene sequence: CDR1 ENHRY, CDR2 SYGVKD. Here the CDR3 DNA reads TGTGCCATCAGTGAGTCGGGACAGCATGCACCTGAGCAGTTCTTC. Translating it yields CAISESGQHAPEQFF.

The V gene is TRBV11-2, the J gene TRBJ2-7, with TRBD2 identical over 12 bases. This CDR3 contains 17 residues. Germline V gene lookup returns CDR1 SGHAT and CDR2 FQNNGV. V lost 5 bases, J lost 1 base, and 9 bases stayed unmatched. The CDR3 bases are TGTGCCAGCAGCCCAGGGGCTAGCGGGAGGGTTTCCTACGAGCAGTACTTC. The encoded protein is CASSPGASGRVSYEQYF.

The V and J genes are TRBV5-1 and TRBJ1-1; 9 bases match TRBD1. CDR3 length: 15 residues. Looked up from germline, CDR1 is SGHRS and CDR2 is YFSETQ. Trimming cost V 0 bases and J 3 bases; bases outside gene matches: 3. The CDR3, as DNA: TGCGCCAGCAGCTTGGGCGGACAGGGGCACACTGAAGCTTTCTTT. Protein: CASSLGGQGHTEAFF.

The chain couples TRBV12-5 to TRBJ1-1; possibly TRBD1 for D (5 bases). Between the trimmed V and J ends, which lost 5 bases and 3 bases, there was a span of 10 bases. The V gene's germline CDR1 is LGHNT and CDR2 FRNRAP. The CDR3 has 13 residues. The CDR3 coding sequence is TGTGCTAGTGGTCGGGGACTATACACTGAAGCTTTCTTT. It translates to CASGRGLYTEAFF.

The chain recombines TRBV19 with TRBJ1-2, with D unclear. V lost 6 bases, J lost 6 bases, and 14 bases lay in between. Germline-derived CDR1 and CDR2 are LNHDA and SQIVND (reference sequence). The CDR3 loop spans 13 amino acids. The CDR3, as DNA: TGTGCCAGTAGCCGGGTCACTTCCCATGGCTACACCTTC. Amino acid sequence: CASSRVTSHGYTF. Filled out from reference TRBV19 and TRBJ1-2, the complete variable domain reads DGGITQSPKYLFRKEGQNVTLSCEQNLNHDAMYWYRQDPGQGLRLIYYSQIVNDFQKGDIAEGYSVSREKKESFPLTVTSAQKNPTAFYLCASSRVTSHGYTFGSGTRLTVV.

This chain links TRBV30 with TRBJ2-7; 11 nucleotides agree with TRBD2. The CDR3 is 15 residues long. Germline V gene lookup returns CDR1 GTSNPN and CDR2 SVGIG (reference sequence). V trimming: 1 base; J trimming: 3 bases; junction bases outside the gene matches: 5. DNA of the CDR3: TGTGCCTGGAGTGAAGGGACTAGCGGACACTACGAGCAGTACTTC. It specifies CAWSEGTSGHYEQYF.

This clone was recorded once. The chain carries TRBV28 and TRBJ2-3, with 7 positions matching TRBD2. The trim removed 6 bases at V and 5 bases at J, leaving 11 bases unmatched. The length of the CDR3 is 15 residues. CDR1 and CDR2 (germline): MDHEN, SYDVKM. DNA for the CDR3: TGTGCCAGCAGCCCCACTAGGGGAGGGCGAGATACGCAGTATTTT. It yields the protein CASSPTRGGRDTQYF.

The chain recombines TRBV7-9 with TRBJ2-7; 7 bases map to TRBD1. Germline CDR1 and CDR2: SEHNR and FQNEAQ (reference sequence). This CDR3 spans 14 amino acids. J was trimmed by 6 bases and V by 5 bases; bases with no gene match: 10. The CDR3 protein is CASSPRQGSREQYF. CDR3 nucleotide sequence: TGTGCCAGCAGCCCAAGACAGGGAAGCCGCGAGCAGTACTTC.

The chain links TRBV7-3 to TRBJ2-5, with D possibly being TRBD2 (6 bases). Germline CDR1 reads SGHTA; CDR2 reads FQGTGA. Between the trimmed V and J ends, which lost 5 bases and 7 bases, there was a span of 14 bases. The CDR3 loop spans 13 amino acids. The CDR3 reads CASSPPGERTQYF. The DNA of the CDR3 is TGTGCCAGCAGCCCTCCGGGGGAGCGGACCCAGTACTTC. Full variable domain (remainder filled in from reference TRBV7-3 and TRBJ2-5): GAGVSQTPSNKVTEKGKYVELRCDPISGHTALYWYRQSLGQGPEFLIYFQGTGAADDSGLPNDRFFAVRPEGSVSTLKIQRTERGDSAVYLCASSPPGERTQYFGPGTRLLVL.

This clone has just a few counts. The V call is TRBV4-3, the J call TRBJ2-7; D may be TRBD1 (5 bases). Trimming pared 4 bases from V and 3 bases from J, leaving 10 bases between. CDR3 length: 13 amino acids. Germline V lookup: CDR1 LGHNA, CDR2 YSLEER. The CDR3 here is CASSRTTVYEQYF. The CDR3 nucleotides are TGCGCCAGCAGCCGCACGACAGTCTACGAGCAGTACTTC.

The chain links TRBV5-5 to TRBJ2-2; D possibly corresponds to TRBD1 (6 bases). Looked up from germline, CDR1 is SGHKS and CDR2 is YYEKEE (reference sequence). Trimming stripped 6 bases from V and 1 base from J, with 16 bases between. This CDR3 region has 16 residues. CDR3 DNA sequence: TGTGCCAGCACCAGGATCGGGACATTGAACACCGGGGAGCTGTTTTTT. Protein product: CASTRIGTLNTGELFF.

V and J are TRBV4-2 and TRBJ2-5; 8 bases line up with TRBD2. Per germline, CDR1 LGHNA and CDR2 YNFKEQ. The CDR3 sequence is 18 residues long. The ends lost 0 bases at V and 1 base at J; junction bases unmatched: 10. The CDR3 loop is CASSQEGRASGSQETQYF. The CDR3 nucleotides read TGTGCCAGCAGCCAAGAGGGTAGGGCTAGCGGGTCCCAAGAGACCCAGTACTTC.

The chain uses TRBV19 and TRBJ1-5; D is possibly TRBD1 (5 bases). Trimming took 4 bases from V and 2 from J, leaving 15 bases between them. Germline V lookup: CDR1 LNHDA, CDR2 SQIVND (reference sequence). The CDR3 has 16 residues. The CDR3 region has the DNA TGTGCCAGTAGTACAAGGGACTCTTGGGGCAATCAGCCCCAGCATTTT. Encoded protein: CASSTRDSWGNQPQHF.

The gene calls are TRBV29-1 and TRBJ1-2, with 7 bases fitting TRBD1. The germline V gene encodes CDR1 SQVTM and CDR2 ANQGSEA. The CDR3 loop spans 12 amino acids. V was pared by 4 bases and J by 4 bases, with 3 bases of the junction left unmatched. The CDR3 loop is CSVAGGGYGYTF. The DNA for the CDR3 is TGCAGCGTTGCAGGGGGTGGCTATGGCTACACCTTC.

The rearrangement uses TRBV29-1 and TRBJ2-3; TRBD2 matches at 7 bases. With V trimmed by 5 bases and J by 3 bases, 2 bases remained unmatched. The CDR3 has 12 residues. Germline CDR1 reads SQVTM; CDR2 reads ANQGSEA. The CDR3 loop is CSVLLATDTQYF. The CDR3 DNA sequence: TGCAGCGTTTTACTAGCGACAGATACGCAGTATTTT.

The genes are TRBV27 and TRBJ2-7; TRBD2 matches 8 bases. CDR3 size: 15 residues. V was pared by 4 bases and J by 1 base, with 6 bases of the junction left unmatched. Germline V lookup: CDR1 MNHEY, CDR2 SMNVEV (reference sequence). This CDR3 reads CASSWVSGNSYEQYF. As DNA, the CDR3 is TGTGCCAGCAGTTGGGTTAGCGGGAATTCCTACGAGCAGTACTTC.

The rearrangement uses TRBV4-2 and TRBJ2-3; TRBD1 aligns across 9 bases. The CDR3 runs to 16 residues. The germline gives CDR1 LGHNA, CDR2 YNFKEQ. J was trimmed by 3 bases and V by 1 base; bases with no gene match: 5. CDR3: CASSQVRDRETDTQYF. CDR3 in DNA: TGTGCCAGCAGCCAAGTGCGGGACAGGGAAACAGATACGCAGTATTTT.

The genes are TRBV7-2 and TRBJ2-3; a weak D match, TRBD1 (6 bases). CDR1 and CDR2 from the germline V gene are SGHTA and FQGNSA. CDR3 length: 14 residues. The V gene lost 7 bases and the J gene lost 2 bases, with 13 bases spanning the gap. The CDR3: CASTPDRFTDTQYF. CDR3 nucleotides: TGTGCCAGCACACCTGACAGGTTCACAGATACGCAGTATTTT. The full variable domain, in which reference TRBV7-2 and TRBJ2-3 provide the parts outside the CDR3, is GAGVSQSPSNKVTEKGKDVELRCDPISGHTALYWYRQSLGQGLEFLIYFQGNSAPDKSGLPSDRFSAERTGGSVSTLTIQRTQQEDSAVYLCASTPDRFTDTQYFGPGTRLTVL.

J is TRBJ2-1 and V is TRBV30; D possibly corresponds to TRBD2 (5 bases). The CDR3 has 13 amino acids. V lost 1 base to trimming and J lost 7 bases, with 11 bases between them. Germline V gives CDR1 GTSNPN, CDR2 SVGIG (reference sequence). CDR3 bases: TGTGCCTGGAGTGCCCAACTAGGTAATGAGCAGTTCTTC. This translates into CAWSAQLGNEQFF.

The chain employs TRBV6-1 and TRBJ1-2; the D gene is possibly TRBD1 (6 bases). This CDR3 contains 12 residues. The V and J ends lost 6 bases and 3 bases respectively, with 8 bases between them. Germline V lookup: CDR1 MNHNS, CDR2 SASEGT. The CDR3 is CASRQGDYGYTF. The CDR3 region has the DNA TGTGCCAGCAGACAGGGTGACTATGGCTACACCTTC.

V usage is TRBV13 and J usage is TRBJ2-3; 10 bases match TRBD2. Per the germline V gene, CDR1 is PRHDT and CDR2 is FYEKMQ (reference sequence). Trimming at V came to 7 bases and at J to 4 bases, leaving 8 bases not matched to a gene. This CDR3 comprises 15 residues. The CDR3 sequence: CASTLAGDSSDTQYF. CDR3 DNA: TGTGCCAGCACCCTAGCGGGGGATAGTTCAGATACGCAGTATTTT. Together with reference TRBV13 and TRBJ2-3, the CDR3 gives the full variable domain: AAGVIQSPRHLIKEKRETATLKCYPIPRHDTVYWYQQGPGQDPQFLISFYEKMQSDKGSIPDRFSAQQFSDYHSELNMSSLELGDSALYFCASTLAGDSSDTQYFGPGTRLTVL.

V usage is TRBV30 and J usage is TRBJ2-2, with D hard to call. Germline-derived CDR1 and CDR2 are GTSNPN and SVGIG (reference sequence). The V and J ends lost 2 bases and 1 base respectively, with 5 bases between them. The CDR3 sequence is 13 residues long. The DNA for the CDR3 is TGTGCCTGGAGTCAATGGAACACCGGGGAGCTGTTTTTT. Amino acid sequence: CAWSQWNTGELFF.

J is TRBJ1-1 and V is TRBV6-4; no firm D call. The CDR3 loop spans 13 amino acids. Germline V gene data show CDR1 as MRHNA and CDR2 as SNTAGT. Trimming stripped 4 bases from V and 4 bases from J, with 10 bases between. In DNA, the CDR3 is TGTGCCAGCAGTGCGGCGGAGAGCACTGAAGCTTTCTTT. This gives the protein CASSAAESTEAFF.

The chain is built from TRBV4-1 and TRBJ2-5; no clear D gene. The length of the CDR3 is 11 residues. Trimming pared 2 bases from V and 5 bases from J, leaving 3 bases between. Germline V gene data show CDR1 as MGHRA and CDR2 as YSYEKL. In DNA, the CDR3 is TGCGCCAGCAGCCAACGGGAGACCCAGTACTTC. Its translation is CASSQRETQYF.

The V and J genes are TRBV7-3 and TRBJ1-3, with 7 bases that match TRBD1. V lost 4 bases and J lost 1; bases outside the gene matches: 1. CDR1 is SGHTA, CDR2 FQGTGA, per germline. CDR3 length: 14 residues. The CDR3 reads CASSSGQSGNTIYF. DNA of the CDR3: TGTGCCAGCAGCTCGGGACAGTCTGGAAACACCATATATTTT.

The chain joins TRBV4-1 to TRBJ2-3, with a possible D match to TRBD2 (6 bases). Germline V lookup: CDR1 MGHRA, CDR2 YSYEKL. The CDR3 loop spans 15 amino acids. Trimming left V 1 base short and J 7 bases short, with 15 bases between. This chain's CDR3 is CASSQAAPGDHTQYF. As DNA, the CDR3 is TGCGCCAGCAGCCAAGCGGCCCCGGGGGATCATACGCAGTATTTT.

This chain links TRBV15 with TRBJ2-5; tentative D call: TRBD2 (6 bases). The J call may be mistaken, given a closer DNA end match to TRBJ2-7. Per the germline V gene, CDR1 is LNHNV and CDR2 is YYDKDF (reference sequence). The CDR3 has 14 amino acids. The CDR3 nucleotides read TGTGCCACCAGCAGGGCGGGACGCCCTTACGAGCAGTACTTC. Translation gives CATSRAGRPYEQYF.

The chain uses TRBV6-5 and TRBJ2-1; no clear D gene. V was trimmed by 10 bases and J by 0 bases, leaving 10 bases between them. Germline V gene lookup returns CDR1 MNHEY and CDR2 SVGAGI. The length of the CDR3 is 13 residues. This CDR3 reads CATRGSSYNEQFF. The DNA of the CDR3 is TGTGCCACCCGCGGCAGCTCCTACAATGAGCAGTTCTTC.